Presented here are 31 T cell receptor beta chains from one specimen sequenced in a study of CD8 T cells in Susac syndrome. After extraction with the RNeasy kit, about 0.5 to 1 ug of the RNA was reverse transcribed using random hexamers. From the immunoSEQ multiplex PCR reads, TCRdb called clonotypes with MiXCR, one entry per CDR3 protein. Here the sample spans 200,000 to 300,000 distinct CDR3 sequences, over 85% being singletons. The specimen was CD4+ T cells from PBMCs. The receptors shown here come from a human donor with multiple sclerosis.

The rearrangement links TRBV29-1 to TRBJ2-4; D possibly uses TRBD1 or TRBD2 (5 bases each). Trimming pared 8 bases from V and 6 bases from J, leaving 14 bases between. The germline V gene has CDR1 SQVTM and CDR2 ANQGSEA. The CDR3 is 12 amino acids. Here the CDR3 reads CSCTGTGNIQYF. In DNA, the CDR3 is TGCAGCTGTACCGGGACGGGAAACATTCAGTACTTC.

CDR3 protein: CSATFRGTYNEQFF. Here the CDR3 DNA reads TGCAGTGCCACGTTTCGGGGGACCTACAATGAGCAGTTCTTC. This rearrangement joins TRBV20-1 to TRBJ2-1; perhaps TRBD2 as D (6 bases). V lost 6 bases, J lost 2 bases, and 14 bases lay in between. CDR3 length: 14 amino acids. CDR1 is DFQATT, CDR2 SNEGSKA, per germline (reference sequence).

This rearrangement joins TRBV7-9 to TRBJ1-2, with 7 bases matching TRBD1. Germline loops: CDR1 SEHNR, CDR2 FQNEAQ (reference sequence). This CDR3 is 17 amino acids long. The junction had 12 bases not matched to a gene; V was cut back by 5 bases and J by 0 bases. The CDR3 reads CASSPGQGGTTNYGYTF. CDR3 nucleotide sequence: TGTGCCAGCAGCCCGGGGCAGGGGGGGACGACTAACTATGGCTACACCTTC.

The V and J genes are TRBV28 and TRBJ2-5; D perhaps matches TRBD2 (5 bases). The V gene's germline CDR1 is MDHEN and CDR2 SYDVKM. V lost 7 bases, J lost 7 bases, and 19 bases lay in between. CDR3 length equals 14 residues. The DNA of the CDR3 is TGTGCCAGCACTCCACCGGGGTTCCTGGGGACCCAGTACTTC. Translation: CASTPPGFLGTQYF. The full variable domain, in which reference TRBV28 and TRBJ2-5 provide the parts outside the CDR3, is DVKVTQSSRYLVKRTGEKVFLECVQDMDHENMFWYRQDPGLGLRLIYFSYDVKMKEKGDIPEGYSVSREKKERFSLILESASTNQTSMYLCASTPPGFLGTQYFGPGTRLLVL.

This clonotype was recorded once. This chain connects TRBV4-1 to TRBJ2-7; D call uncertain. V dropped 0 bases and J dropped 3 bases, with 9 bases sitting between them. The CDR3 has 14 amino acids. From germline, CDR1 is MGHRA and CDR2 YSYEKL. CDR3 loop: CASSQDVQIYEQYF. In DNA form, the CDR3 reads TGCGCCAGCAGCCAAGATGTTCAGATCTACGAGCAGTACTTC.

The J gene is TRBJ2-7, the V gene TRBV29-1, with TRBD1 as a possible D gene (6 bases). Germline-derived CDR1 and CDR2 are SQVTM and ANQGSEA. The CDR3 runs to 12 residues. Trimming cost V 8 bases and J 0 bases, with 11 bases left between them. CDR3 nucleotides: TGCAGCATCCGGGACAACTCCTACGAGCAGTACGTC. It translates to CSIRDNSYEQYV.

This clonotype occurred once. The chain joins TRBV20-1 to TRBJ2-1, with D unclear. This CDR3 contains 12 residues. CDR1 DFQATT and CDR2 SNEGSKA come from the germline V gene (reference sequence). Trimming pared 6 bases from V and 7 bases from J, leaving 13 bases between. The CDR3 loop reads CSARRPGNEQFF. DNA of the CDR3: TGCAGTGCCCGAAGACCCGGAAATGAGCAGTTCTTC.

The V call is TRBV7-2, the J call TRBJ1-2; D unresolved. The ends were cut back, 5 bases at V and 6 bases at J, with 16 bases in the middle. Per the germline V gene, CDR1 is SGHTA and CDR2 is FQGNSA. This CDR3 contains 14 residues. CDR3 protein: CASSRNLGGDGYTF. In nucleotides, the CDR3 is TGTGCCAGCAGCCGCAACCTAGGAGGAGATGGCTACACCTTC. Supplemented by reference TRBV7-2 and TRBJ1-2, the full variable domain reads GAGVSQSPSNKVTEKGKDVELRCDPISGHTALYWYRQSLGQGLEFLIYFQGNSAPDKSGLPSDRFSAERTGGSVSTLTIQRTQQEDSAVYLCASSRNLGGDGYTFGSGTRLTVV.

In this sample, this clonotype turned up once. The chain combines TRBV18 with TRBJ1-1; D remains ambiguous. The CDR3 sequence is 13 residues long. V was cut by 3 bases and J by 3 bases, with 8 bases left in between. Germline V gene sequence: CDR1 KGHSH, CDR2 LQKENI. CDR3 amino acids: CASSPILDTEAFF. The CDR3 DNA sequence: TGTGCCAGCTCACCCATTTTGGACACTGAAGCTTTCTTT.

The CDR3 DNA is TGTGCCAGCAGCCAATTTTCGGGAGCGGGCTACAATGAGCAGTTCTTC. Encoded protein: CASSQFSGAGYNEQFF. The chain employs TRBV3-1 and TRBJ2-1; maybe TRBD2 (6 bases). V gave up 2 bases and J gave up 3 bases, with 14 bases separating them. The CDR3 runs to 16 residues. Germline V gene sequence: CDR1 LGHDT, CDR2 YNNKEL (reference sequence).

This clonotype was counted once. This chain connects TRBV2 to TRBJ2-1, with 10 bases aligning to TRBD2. The length of the CDR3 is 15 residues. Germline V CDR1 and CDR2: SNHLY, FYNNEI. Trimming took 6 bases from V and 6 from J; bases not matched to a gene: 8. CDR3 bases: TGTGCCAGCAGCGCGAGGCTAGCGGGAGTCAATGAGCAGTTCTTC. This translates into CASSARLAGVNEQFF.

This rearrangement joins TRBV3-1 to TRBJ1-5; weak D call: TRBD1 (6 bases). V lost 5 bases and J lost 8, with 16 bases in between. CDR1 is LGHDT and CDR2 is YNNKEL in the germline V gene (reference sequence). The CDR3 sequence is 14 residues long. This CDR3 is CASSLTGYQEPQHF. In DNA, the CDR3 is TGTGCCAGCAGCTTAACAGGGTATCAGGAGCCCCAGCATTTT.

The genes are TRBV12-3 or TRBV12-4 and TRBJ1-5; unclear D gene. V was trimmed by 5 bases and J by 4 bases, leaving 12 bases between them. The CDR3 covers 14 residues. The CDR3 nucleotides read TGTGCCAGCAGTCACCGGGCCCGAAATCAGCCCCAGCATTTT. It codes for CASSHRARNQPQHF.

The J gene is TRBJ2-7, the V gene TRBV19, with 10 nucleotides matching TRBD1. The CDR3 runs to 12 residues. CDR1 LNHDA and CDR2 SQIVND come from the germline V gene (reference sequence). J lost 12 bases, V lost 4 bases, and 6 bases had no gene match. The CDR3, as DNA: TGTGCCAGTAGTACCGGGACAGGGGCCATGTACGTC. This encodes CASSTGTGAMYV.

The V call is TRBV20-1, the J call TRBJ1-2; 7 nucleotides align to TRBD1. V trimming: 0 bases; J trimming: 6 bases; junction bases outside the gene matches: 10. CDR3 length: 15 amino acids. Germline CDR1 reads DFQATT; CDR2 reads SNEGSKA (reference sequence). CDR3 protein: CSARDIRGVWDGYTF. The CDR3 bases are TGCAGTGCTAGAGATATCAGGGGGGTTTGGGATGGCTACACCTTC.

The gene calls are TRBV6-2 or TRBV6-3 and TRBJ2-3; no firm D call. The CDR3 runs to 12 residues. Between the trimmed V and J ends, which lost 6 bases and 6 bases, there was a span of 10 bases. CDR1 and CDR2 (germline): MNHEY, SVGEGT. This CDR3 reads CASSSDGDTQYF. Written as DNA, the CDR3 is TGTGCCAGCAGCTCCGACGGCGATACGCAGTATTTT.

The gene calls are TRBV7-3 and TRBJ1-6; 9 bases are a match to TRBD1. Germline CDR1 SGHTA, CDR2 FQGTGA. The CDR3 is 16 amino acids. Germline trimming cut 2 bases from V and 4 bases from J; bases unmatched to any gene: 3. The CDR3: CASSLAGTGYNSPLHF. For the CDR3, the DNA is TGTGCCAGCAGCTTAGCCGGGACAGGGTATAATTCACCCCTCCACTTT.

The chain is built from TRBV19 and TRBJ1-3; no firm D call. V lost 3 bases to trimming and J lost 4 bases, with 10 bases between them. Germline V CDR1 and CDR2: LNHDA, SQIVND (reference sequence). This CDR3 region has 14 residues. The CDR3 here is CASSIGSSGNTIYF. CDR3 coding DNA: TGTGCCAGTAGTATTGGATCTTCCGGAAACACCATATATTTT. The full variable domain, in which reference TRBV19 and TRBJ1-3 provide the parts outside the CDR3, is DGGITQSPKYLFRKEGQNVTLSCEQNLNHDAMYWYRQDPGQGLRLIYYSQIVNDFQKGDIAEGYSVSREKKESFPLTVTSAQKNPTAFYLCASSIGSSGNTIYFGEGSWLTVV.

V and J are TRBV2 and TRBJ1-5; a possible D gene is TRBD1 (6 bases). The germline V gene encodes CDR1 SNHLY and CDR2 FYNNEI. Trimming took off 4 bases at V and 7 bases at J, with 14 bases between the two ends. The CDR3 is made up of 14 amino acids. The CDR3 loop reads CASSVGGAWQPQHF. As DNA, the CDR3 is TGTGCCAGCAGTGTAGGGGGGGCTTGGCAGCCCCAGCATTTT.

This CDR3 is CASRGRGEKLFF. The CDR3 nucleotides are TGTGCCAGCAGGGGCAGGGGCGAAAAACTGTTTTTT. The chain recombines TRBV11-2 with TRBJ1-4; tentatively, D is TRBD1 (6 bases). Germline CDR1 is SGHAT and CDR2 is FQNNGV. V lost 6 bases and J 8 bases, leaving 10 bases between the germline ends. This CDR3 is 12 amino acids long.

The chain joins TRBV4-1 to TRBJ2-5; no definite D call. Germline V gives CDR1 MGHRA, CDR2 YSYEKL. The CDR3 spans 13 residues. The V and J ends lost 4 bases and 5 bases respectively, with 11 bases between them. The chain's CDR3 is CASSPEGLETQYF. The CDR3, as DNA: TGCGCCAGCAGCCCCGAAGGTTTGGAGACCCAGTACTTC.

CDR3 protein: CAWSVQAALDEQFF. CDR3 DNA sequence: TGTGCCTGGAGTGTTCAGGCGGCTCTGGATGAGCAGTTCTTC. This chain links TRBV30 with TRBJ2-1; D unclear. The CDR3 length is 14 residues. The germline gives CDR1 GTSNPN, CDR2 SVGIG (reference sequence). V gave up 0 bases and J gave up 8 bases, with 14 bases separating them.

J is TRBJ2-3 and V is TRBV24-1; possibly TRBD1 for D (6 bases). Trimming stripped 3 bases from V and 4 bases from J, with 13 bases between. CDR3 size: 15 residues. Germline V gives CDR1 KGHDR, CDR2 SFDVKD. The CDR3 loop reads CATSDGQGFPDTQYF. The CDR3 DNA sequence: TGTGCCACCAGTGATGGGCAGGGGTTCCCAGATACGCAGTATTTT.

The J gene is TRBJ1-1, the V gene TRBV3-1; D gene ambiguous. CDR1 and CDR2 from the germline V gene are LGHDT and YNNKEL (reference sequence). The length of the CDR3 is 14 residues. V gave up 3 bases and J gave up 0 bases, with 8 bases separating them. In nucleotides, the CDR3 is TGTGCCAGCAGCCACGGGTTTATGAACACTGAAGCTTTCTTT. This encodes CASSHGFMNTEAFF. Looking up the rest from reference TRBV3-1 and TRBJ1-1 gives the full variable domain: DTAVSQTPKYLVTQMGNDKSIKCEQNLGHDTMYWYKQDSKKFLKIMFSYNNKELIINETVPNRFSPKSPDKAHLNLHINSLELGDSAVYFCASSHGFMNTEAFFGQGTRLTVV.

The rearrangement links TRBV29-1 to TRBJ2-3; 8 bases agree with TRBD1. Germline-derived CDR1 and CDR2 are SQVTM and ANQGSEA. This CDR3 has 16 residues. J was trimmed by 0 bases and V by 4 bases; bases with no gene match: 9. CDR3 in DNA: TGCAGCGTTGCCGTCCCGGGACAGGTTAGCACAGATACGCAGTATTTT. Encoded protein: CSVAVPGQVSTDTQYF.

The chain has TRBV6-6 and TRBJ2-3; no firm D call. The CDR3 extends over 12 amino acids. CDR1 is MNHNY and CDR2 is SVGAGI in the germline V gene (reference sequence). Trimming removed 2 bases from V and 8 bases from J, with 8 bases in between. The CDR3 loop is CASSYPPVTQYF. The CDR3 DNA sequence: TGTGCCAGCAGTTACCCCCCAGTTACGCAGTATTTT.

This clonotype was counted only a few times. The gene calls are TRBV3-1 and TRBJ2-3; D ambiguous. Trimming removed 3 bases from V and 6 bases from J, with 4 bases in between. CDR1 and CDR2 (germline): LGHDT, YNNKEL (reference sequence). The length of the CDR3 is 11 residues. The DNA for the CDR3 is TGTGCCAGCAGCCAGGGGGATACGCAGTATTTT. Translating gives CASSQGDTQYF.

The chain's CDR3 is CASSLGYGGSVNSYEQYF. The CDR3 coding sequence is TGTGCCAGCAGCTTAGGGTACGGGGGAAGCGTTAACTCCTACGAGCAGTACTTC. The chain has TRBV7-9 and TRBJ2-7; weak D call: TRBD2 (6 bases). Germline assignment: CDR1 SEHNR and CDR2 FQNEAQ (reference sequence). CDR3 length: 18 residues. Trimming removed 1 base from V and 0 bases from J, with 19 bases in between.

CDR3 protein: CASSVGGGVNQPQHF. DNA for the CDR3: TGTGCCAGCAGCGTAGGAGGCGGGGTCAATCAGCCCCAGCATTTT. The V and J genes are TRBV9 and TRBJ1-5; D gene ambiguous. The V gene's germline CDR1 is SGDLS and CDR2 YYNGEE. The CDR3 sequence is 15 residues long. Trimming shortened V by 0 bases and J by 3 bases, and 10 bases separated the two germline ends.

This sequence joins TRBV6-5 and TRBJ2-7, with TRBD1 matching 10 bases. Germline V gives CDR1 MNHEY, CDR2 SVGAGI. Trimming cost V 0 bases and J 2 bases; bases outside gene matches: 4. The CDR3 has 16 residues. CDR3 coding DNA: TGTGCCAGCAGTTACTCGGGGGGACAGGGGCCCTACGAGCAGTACTTC. This sequence encodes CASSYSGGQGPYEQYF.

This clonotype has only one observation. This chain uses TRBV14 with TRBJ2-1, with 9 bases fitting TRBD2. Germline loops: CDR1 SGHDN, CDR2 FVKESK. With V trimmed by 9 bases and J by 4 bases, 10 bases remained unmatched. The CDR3 length is 15 residues. The CDR3 protein is CASSSAGGRYNEQFF. The CDR3 nucleotides are TGTGCCAGTTCGTCAGCGGGGGGCCGATACAATGAGCAGTTCTTC.